A single sample is the source of the 5 T cell receptor beta chains below, sequenced in a study of blood T cell repertoires in COVID-19. The data were produced by immunoSEQ multiplex PCR, yet TCRdb's version contains in-frame clones alone and is incomplete. The sample shows fewer than 250,000 clones, about four fifths of them seen only once. The sample was peripheral blood. These receptor sequences come from a man between 50 and 59 years old with active or convalescent COVID-19.

The chain couples TRBV5-6 to TRBJ1-2; 7 nucleotides agree with TRBD1. CDR3 size: 15 residues. V lost 4 bases, J lost 1 base, and 7 bases stayed unmatched. Germline V CDR1 and CDR2: SGHDT, YYEEEE. The CDR3 region has the DNA TGTGCCAGCAGCCCCCTGGGACAGTTTAACTATGGCTACACCTTC. It encodes CASSPLGQFNYGYTF.

This rearrangement joins TRBV2 to TRBJ2-2; TRBD2 aligns across 8 bases. With V trimmed by 2 bases and J by 5 bases, 4 bases remained unmatched. Germline CDR1 is SNHLY and CDR2 is FYNNEI. The CDR3 loop spans 15 amino acids. The CDR3 bases are TGTGCCAGCAGTGAAAGCGGGAGCGTGACCGGGGAGCTGTTTTTT. This translates into CASSESGSVTGELFF.

The rearrangement links TRBV27 to TRBJ2-5; 7 nucleotides agree with TRBD2. The CDR3 loop spans 14 amino acids. V dropped 8 bases and J dropped 5; count of bases not matched to a gene: 11. Germline V gene sequence: CDR1 MNHEY, CDR2 SMNVEV (reference sequence). The DNA of the CDR3 is TGTGCCAGCCAGATGGGGGGGTATGGGGAGACCCAGTACTTC. Its protein product is CASQMGGYGETQYF.

Many counts were recorded for this clone. The chain employs TRBV4-2 and TRBJ1-2, with D uncertain. Trimming stripped 2 bases from V and 8 bases from J, with 9 bases between. Germline V gene data show CDR1 as LGHNA and CDR2 as YNFKEQ. The CDR3 totals 12 residues. This CDR3 is CASSQYLRGYTF. The CDR3 nucleotides read TGTGCCAGCAGCCAATACCTTCGGGGCTACACCTTC.

The CDR3 DNA reads TGCAGCGCCTCATCTTTTGCGGGAAAAGGGGATGAGCAGTTCTTC. It specifies CSASSFAGKGDEQFF. This chain uses TRBV29-1 with TRBJ2-1, with a tentative D call TRBD2 (6 bases). This CDR3 has 15 amino acids. V lost 7 bases, J lost 8 bases, and 24 bases lay in between. Germline V gene data show CDR1 as SQVTM and CDR2 as ANQGSEA.